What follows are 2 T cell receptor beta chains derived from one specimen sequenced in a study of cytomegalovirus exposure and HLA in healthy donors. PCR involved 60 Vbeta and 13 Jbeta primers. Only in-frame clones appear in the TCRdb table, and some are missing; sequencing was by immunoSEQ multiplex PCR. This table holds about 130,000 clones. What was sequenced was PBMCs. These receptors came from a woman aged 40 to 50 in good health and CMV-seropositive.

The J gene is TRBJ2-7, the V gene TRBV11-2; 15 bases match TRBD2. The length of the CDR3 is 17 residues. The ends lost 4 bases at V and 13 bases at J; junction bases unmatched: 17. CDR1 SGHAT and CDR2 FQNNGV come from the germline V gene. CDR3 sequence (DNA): TGTGCCAGCAGCTCCCTCCGGACTAGCGGGAGGGGTCCAGAGAGATACTTC. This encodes CASSSLRTSGRGPERYF.

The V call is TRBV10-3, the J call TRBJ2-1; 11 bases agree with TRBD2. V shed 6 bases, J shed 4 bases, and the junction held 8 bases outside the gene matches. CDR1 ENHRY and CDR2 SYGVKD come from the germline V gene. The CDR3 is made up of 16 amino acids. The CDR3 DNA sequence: TGTGCCATCAGGAGAGGGACTAGCGGAGAATACAATGAGCAGTTCTTC. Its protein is CAIRRGTSGEYNEQFF.